Each of the 24 T cell receptor beta chains below was sequenced from the same sample in a study of blood T cell repertoires in COVID-19. Sequenced by immunoSEQ multiplex PCR; TCRdb stores in-frame clones only, minus some. The sample records approximately 200,000 clones, about 81% being singletons. The sequenced material came from peripheral blood. These receptors were taken from a woman of 80 years or more with COVID-19, enrolled during active disease.

This chain joins TRBV19 and TRBJ1-2, with 12 nucleotides matching TRBD1. From germline, CDR1 is LNHDA and CDR2 SQIVND (reference sequence). There are 15 residues in the CDR3. J gave up 7 bases and V 0 bases, and 3 bases lay outside the gene matches. In DNA form, the CDR3 reads TGTGCCAGTAGTATAGACGGGACAGGGGGCGCTGGCTACACCTTC. Protein sequence: CASSIDGTGGAGYTF.

As to this clone: An end of the junction differs from the germline gene, which may be a read error. J is TRBJ2-1 and V is TRBV7-7; D might be TRBD2 (5 bases). This CDR3 has 14 residues. CDR1 and CDR2 from the germline V gene are SSHAT and FNYEAQ (reference sequence). The CDR3: CASSLTIYDNEQFF. As DNA, the CDR3 is TGTGCTAGCAGCCTGACTATCTACGACAATGAGCAGTTCTTC.

In this sample, this clone turned up once. The chain uses TRBV3-1 (or the pseudogene TRBV3-2) and TRBJ1-3, with TRBD1 matching 8 bases. The CDR3 extends over 15 amino acids. The germline V gene has CDR1 LGHDT and CDR2 YNNKEL (reference sequence). The ends lost 2 bases at V and 8 bases at J; junction bases unmatched: 8. The DNA of the CDR3 is TGTGCCAGCAGCCAATCGACAGGGGAATGGGACACCATATATTTT. Protein sequence: CASSQSTGEWDTIYF.

The chain joins TRBV10-3 to TRBJ2-7; no clear D gene. Looked up from germline, CDR1 is ENHRY and CDR2 is SYGVKD. This CDR3 is 17 amino acids long. V was clipped by 4 bases and J by 1 base, with 20 bases between them. The CDR3 DNA follows: TGTGCCATCAGTGGGCCCTCCGTGGGCTACCCGTCCTACGAGCAGTACTTC. Protein sequence: CAISGPSVGYPSYEQYF.

The rearrangement joins TRBV5-1 to TRBJ2-7; TRBD2 is a possible D gene (6 bases). Germline CDR1 and CDR2: SGHRS and YFSETQ. V gave up 4 bases and J gave up 0 bases, with 17 bases separating them. This CDR3 spans 16 amino acids. CDR3 in amino acids: CASSIGLSHYSYEQYF. The CDR3 bases are TGCGCCAGCAGCATAGGACTATCCCATTACTCCTACGAGCAGTACTTC.

The chain links TRBV9 to TRBJ2-7, with 9 positions matching TRBD1. Germline V gene sequence: CDR1 SGDLS, CDR2 YYNGEE. V lost 1 base, J lost 3 bases, and 5 bases stayed unmatched. This CDR3 spans 15 amino acids. This chain's CDR3 is CASSVSGTGIYEQYF. DNA for the CDR3: TGTGCCAGCAGCGTATCAGGGACAGGGATCTACGAGCAGTACTTC.

V usage is TRBV9 and J usage is TRBJ2-3; 7 positions match TRBD2. The junction had 6 bases not matched to a gene; V was cut back by 0 bases and J by 2 bases. Germline V gene sequence: CDR1 SGDLS, CDR2 YYNGEE. The CDR3 spans 16 residues. The CDR3, as DNA: TGTGCCAGCAGCGTAGGAGGGACTACCTACACAGATACGCAGTATTTT. This codes for CASSVGGTTYTDTQYF.

The chain carries TRBV4-1 and TRBJ2-1; 7 nucleotides agree with TRBD1. Germline trimming cut 2 bases from V and 6 bases from J; bases unmatched to any gene: 13. Per germline, CDR1 MGHRA and CDR2 YSYEKL. The length of the CDR3 is 17 residues. The CDR3 loop reads CASSQWETGQPGNEQFF. DNA of the CDR3: TGCGCCAGCAGCCAATGGGAAACGGGACAGCCTGGCAATGAGCAGTTCTTC.

This clone was picked up one time. The chain links TRBV27 to TRBJ1-5; the D gene is possibly TRBD1 (5 bases). CDR3 length equals 14 residues. V lost 7 bases and J lost 1, with 11 bases in between. Germline-derived CDR1 and CDR2 are MNHEY and SMNVEV (reference sequence). CDR3 residues: CASKLRQSNQPQHF. For the CDR3, the DNA is TGTGCCAGCAAATTAAGACAGAGCAATCAGCCCCAGCATTTT.

The genes are TRBV3-1 (or the pseudogene TRBV3-2) and TRBJ1-1; 7 nucleotides line up with TRBD1. Losses at the gene ends were 4 bases for V and 1 base for J; bases not matched to a gene: 9. Germline V gene lookup returns CDR1 LGHDT and CDR2 YNNKEL (reference sequence). The CDR3 extends over 16 amino acids. DNA for the CDR3: TGTGCCAGCAGCCGCAGGCCACAGGGGTGGAACACTGAAGCTTTCTTT. Its translation is CASSRRPQGWNTEAFF.

The V and J genes are TRBV11-3 and TRBJ1-1, with D tentatively TRBD1 (5 bases). The CDR3 is made up of 14 amino acids. Germline CDR1 and CDR2: SGHNT and YENEEA. V was pared by 5 bases and J by 5 bases, with 15 bases between. For the CDR3, the DNA is TGTGCCAGCAGCCCCCGGGTGGGGGGAACTGAAGCTTTCTTT. Amino acids: CASSPRVGGTEAFF.

The sample holds a few counts of this clone. The rearrangement joins TRBV9 to TRBJ1-2; no reliable D call. The V end was cut by 3 bases, the J end by 3 bases, with 15 bases between. This CDR3 is 15 amino acids long. The V gene's germline CDR1 is SGDLS and CDR2 YYNGEE. CDR3 loop: CASSAPPGIDYGYTF. CDR3 coding DNA: TGTGCCAGCAGCGCCCCCCCGGGAATTGACTATGGCTACACCTTC. The full variable domain, its missing parts supplied by reference TRBV9 and TRBJ1-2, is DSGVTQTPKHLITATGQRVTLRCSPRSGDLSVYWYQQSLDQGLQFLIQYYNGEERAKGNILERFSAQQFPDLHSELNLSSLELGDSALYFCASSAPPGIDYGYTFGSGTRLTVV.

The chain couples TRBV28 to TRBJ2-3; 9 bases are shared with TRBD2. This CDR3 is built from 15 residues. Unmatched junction bases numbered 5, after V lost 3 bases and J lost 4 bases. CDR1 and CDR2 (germline): MDHEN, SYDVKM. Here the CDR3 reads CASSLGAGGADTQYF. CDR3 nucleotides: TGTGCCAGCAGTTTGGGCGCGGGGGGGGCAGATACGCAGTATTTT.

The CDR3 sequence: CATSRGGGGGANVLTF. The CDR3 DNA is TGTGCCACCTCCCGAGGGGGGGGCGGAGGGGCCAACGTCCTGACTTTC. The V call is TRBV24-1, the J call TRBJ2-6; D might be TRBD2 (7 bases). Trimming took 9 bases from V and 4 from J, leaving 18 bases between them. This CDR3 contains 16 residues. The germline gives CDR1 KGHDR, CDR2 SFDVKD.

The V call is TRBV11-3, the J call TRBJ2-1; D remains unclear. Between the trimmed V and J ends, which lost 1 base and 8 bases, there was a span of 6 bases. The CDR3 spans 12 residues. CDR1 is SGHNT and CDR2 is YENEEA in the germline V gene. CDR3 DNA sequence: TGTGCCAGCAGCTTAGCTGAGTATGAGCAGTTCTTC. Translation gives CASSLAEYEQFF.

This clone was observed a few times. The chain couples TRBV9 to TRBJ2-7; 7 bases map to TRBD1. Germline-derived CDR1 and CDR2 are SGDLS and YYNGEE. J was trimmed by 1 base and V by 4 bases; bases with no gene match: 8. The CDR3 is 15 residues long. CDR3 protein: CASSPRGQRSYEQYF. The CDR3 DNA is TGTGCCAGCAGCCCGAGGGGACAGCGTTCCTACGAGCAGTACTTC.

The chain joins TRBV27 to TRBJ2-7; possible D gene TRBD1, 6 bases. CDR1 is MNHEY, CDR2 SMNVEV, per germline (reference sequence). With 3 bases removed from V and 6 bases from J, the gap between germline ends came to 18 bases. This CDR3 is 15 amino acids long. CDR3 nucleotides: TGTGCCAGCAGTTTGGGGACAACATTTGAGGCCGAGCAGTACTTC. This encodes CASSLGTTFEAEQYF.

Ten or more counts support this clone. This chain links TRBV19 with TRBJ1-5; a weak D match, TRBD1 (5 bases). The germline V gene has CDR1 LNHDA and CDR2 SQIVND (reference sequence). The CDR3 sequence is 14 residues long. Trimming shortened V by 7 bases and J by 6 bases, and 16 bases separated the two germline ends. CDR3 protein: CASKVQDGPQPQHF. The CDR3 DNA is TGTGCCAGTAAGGTACAGGATGGCCCTCAGCCCCAGCATTTT.

The chain combines TRBV9 with TRBJ2-1, with D possibly matching TRBD2 (6 bases). CDR1 is SGDLS, CDR2 YYNGEE, per germline. Trimming took 0 bases from V and 3 from J, leaving 10 bases between them. CDR3 length: 15 amino acids. The CDR3 spells CASSVGGTYYNEQFF. The CDR3 DNA sequence: TGTGCCAGCAGCGTAGGCGGGACTTACTACAATGAGCAGTTCTTC.

This rearrangement joins TRBV7-2 to TRBJ1-2; 7 bases align to TRBD1. This CDR3 is 14 amino acids long. Germline lookup yields CDR1 SGHTA and CDR2 FQGNSA. J was trimmed by 5 bases and V by 4 bases; bases with no gene match: 7. The CDR3 region has the DNA TGTGCCAGCAGCTCTCGGGACAGCCCGTATGGCTACACCTTC. This sequence encodes CASSSRDSPYGYTF.

This clone was observed a few times. J is TRBJ1-1 and V is TRBV5-5; D remains ambiguous. V lost 1 base to trimming and J lost 0 bases, with 10 bases between them. The CDR3 runs 15 residues. CDR1 is SGHKS, CDR2 YYEKEE, per germline (reference sequence). CDR3: CASSLTADMNTEAFF. The CDR3 DNA sequence: TGTGCCAGCAGCTTGACAGCCGACATGAACACTGAAGCTTTCTTT.

V gene TRBV28 combines with J gene TRBJ1-2; the D gene is possibly TRBD1 (6 bases). Germline values: CDR1 MDHEN, CDR2 SYDVKM. This CDR3 comprises 18 residues. V dropped 0 bases and J dropped 0 bases, with 17 bases sitting between them. CDR3 bases: TGTGCCAGCAGTTTATGGGATTCCTCCGCAGGGGCTAACTATGGCTACACCTTC. Translating it yields CASSLWDSSAGANYGYTF.

V gene TRBV7-2 combines with J gene TRBJ2-3; D unresolved. This CDR3 spans 15 amino acids. From germline, CDR1 is SGHTA and CDR2 FQGNSA. V gave up 2 bases and J gave up 0 bases, with 9 bases separating them. The CDR3 loop reads CASSLSGLSTDTQYF. The CDR3 DNA reads as TGTGCCAGCAGCTTATCAGGCCTAAGCACAGATACGCAGTATTTT. Drawing the rest from reference TRBV7-2 and TRBJ2-3, the complete variable domain is GAGVSQSPSNKVTEKGKDVELRCDPISGHTALYWYRQSLGQGLEFLIYFQGNSAPDKSGLPSDRFSAERTGGSVSTLTIQRTQQEDSAVYLCASSLSGLSTDTQYFGPGTRLTVL.

CDR3 amino acids: CASSLGGTSYEQYF. The DNA of the CDR3 is TGTGCCAGCAGCTTAGGTGGGACATCCTACGAGCAGTACTTC. The gene calls are TRBV7-9 and TRBJ2-7; perhaps TRBD1 as D (6 bases). The CDR3 spans 14 residues. CDR1 SEHNR and CDR2 FQNEAQ come from the germline V gene (reference sequence). With 1 base removed from V and 1 base from J, the gap between germline ends came to 8 bases. Based on the CDR3 plus reference TRBV7-9 and TRBJ2-7, the full variable domain is DTGVSQNPRHKITKRGQNVTFRCDPISEHNRLYWYRQTLGQGPEFLTYFQNEAQLEKSRLLSDRFSAERPKGSFSTLEIQRTEQGDSAMYLCASSLGGTSYEQYFGPGTRLTVT.